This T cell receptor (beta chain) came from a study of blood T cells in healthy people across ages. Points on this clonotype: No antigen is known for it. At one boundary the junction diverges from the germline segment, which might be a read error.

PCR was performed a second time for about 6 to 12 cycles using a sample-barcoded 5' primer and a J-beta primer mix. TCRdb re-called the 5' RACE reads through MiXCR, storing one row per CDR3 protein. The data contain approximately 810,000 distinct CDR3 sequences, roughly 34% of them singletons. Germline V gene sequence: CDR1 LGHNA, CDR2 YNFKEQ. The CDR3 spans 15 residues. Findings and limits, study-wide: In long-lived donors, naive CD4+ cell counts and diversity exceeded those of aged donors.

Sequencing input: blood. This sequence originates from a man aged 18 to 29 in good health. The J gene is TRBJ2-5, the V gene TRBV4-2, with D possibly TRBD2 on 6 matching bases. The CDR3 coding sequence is TGTGCCAGCAGCCAAGATGCGGGGTACCAAAAGACCCAGTACTTC. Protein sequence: CASSQDAGYQKTQYF.